Below, 29 T cell receptor beta chains from the same sample are listed, as sequenced in a study of blood T cell repertoires in COVID-19. Clones were read by immunoSEQ multiplex PCR, and TCRdb kept only the in-frame ones, dropping some. The sample contains 200,000 to 250,000 clones, 88% of which appear only once. Material: PBMCs or T cells enriched from blood (not recorded which). These receptors were collected from a woman aged 50 to 65 with acute COVID-19.

V gene TRBV27 combines with J gene TRBJ1-2, with 7 bases lining up with TRBD1. This CDR3 has 16 amino acids. In germline, CDR1 is MNHEY, CDR2 SMNVEV (reference sequence). V shed 4 bases, J shed 0 bases, and the junction held 8 bases outside the gene matches. The DNA of the CDR3 is TGTGCCAGCAGTTCCGGGACAGCTATTTCTAACTATGGCTACACCTTC. Residues: CASSSGTAISNYGYTF.

The rearrangement uses TRBV5-1 and TRBJ2-7; tentatively, D is TRBD2 (6 bases). The CDR3 covers 13 residues. Germline CDR1 and CDR2: SGHRS and YFSETQ. Trimming took 1 base from V and 3 from J, leaving 8 bases between them. This chain's CDR3 is CASSLWTNYEQYF. In DNA, the CDR3 is TGCGCCAGCAGCTTGTGGACTAACTACGAGCAGTACTTC.

The genes are TRBV5-1 and TRBJ2-3; 7 bases are a match to TRBD2. With 4 bases clipped from V and 3 bases from J, the junction kept 8 bases outside the gene matches. CDR1 is SGHRS, CDR2 YFSETQ, per germline. CDR3 length: 15 residues. Here the CDR3 reads CASSQGGSSTDTQYF. As DNA, the CDR3 is TGCGCCAGCAGCCAGGGCGGGAGTTCAACAGATACGCAGTATTTT.

The CDR3 sequence: CASSLQGLDRGKPYEQYF. The CDR3 bases are TGTGCCAGCAGTTTACAAGGGTTGGATAGGGGCAAACCCTACGAGCAGTACTTC. This chain connects TRBV28 to TRBJ2-7, with D perhaps matching TRBD1 (5 bases). Germline loops: CDR1 MDHEN, CDR2 SYDVKM. This CDR3 region has 18 residues. V lost 2 bases and J 2 bases, leaving 22 bases between the germline ends. Drawing the rest from reference TRBV28 and TRBJ2-7, the complete variable domain is DVKVTQSSRYLVKRTGEKVFLECVQDMDHENMFWYRQDPGLGLRLIYFSYDVKMKEKGDIPEGYSVSREKKERFSLILESASTNQTSMYLCASSLQGLDRGKPYEQYFGPGTRLTVT.

The genes are TRBV28 and TRBJ1-5; 7 positions match TRBD1. CDR1 and CDR2 (germline): MDHEN, SYDVKM. The CDR3 sequence is 13 residues long. The ends lost 3 bases at V and 7 bases at J; junction bases unmatched: 3. The chain's CDR3 is CASSFNRGQPQHF. The CDR3 nucleotides are TGTGCCAGCAGTTTTAACAGGGGACAGCCCCAGCATTTT.

The chain has TRBV6-1 and TRBJ2-2, with D maybe TRBD1 (5 bases). Germline lookup yields CDR1 MNHNS and CDR2 SASEGT. There are 22 residues in the CDR3. V shed 0 bases and J shed 3 bases, with 29 bases lying between them. The CDR3 coding sequence is TGTGCCAGCAGTGAAGCGCTTCATGCAGGGTTGATTTTAGGGTCGCACACCGGGGAGCTGTTTTTT. Translating gives CASSEALHAGLILGSHTGELFF.

The V and J genes are TRBV28 and TRBJ2-7, with 9 positions matching TRBD1. Germline V gene data show CDR1 as MDHEN and CDR2 as SYDVKM. The J segment lost 6 bases and the V segment lost 6 bases, leaving 6 bases of the junction unmatched. This CDR3 has 13 residues. This CDR3 is CASSPGTGFEQYF. The CDR3 region has the DNA TGTGCCAGCAGCCCCGGGACAGGGTTCGAGCAGTACTTC.

The chain employs TRBV6-5 and TRBJ2-4; the D gene is possibly TRBD1 (7 bases). The CDR3 contains 15 residues. Germline V gene data show CDR1 as MNHEY and CDR2 as SVGAGI. Between the trimmed V and J ends, which lost 6 bases and 0 bases, there was a span of 12 bases. The CDR3 DNA follows: TGTGCCAGCAGGGAGGGACAGCTAGCCAAAAACATTCAGTACTTC. This sequence encodes CASREGQLAKNIQYF.

Only one count was recorded for this clone. The chain combines TRBV7-9 with TRBJ2-3; 7 nucleotides match TRBD2. Trimming at V came to 7 bases and at J to 3 bases, leaving 13 bases not matched to a gene. The length of the CDR3 is 16 residues. CDR1 and CDR2 (germline): SEHNR, FQNEAQ (reference sequence). The CDR3 reads CASIPGEGGRTDTQYF. The CDR3, as DNA: TGTGCCAGCATCCCGGGTGAGGGAGGGAGGACAGATACGCAGTATTTT.

The V and J genes are TRBV27 and TRBJ2-7; 9 nucleotides align to TRBD1. Unmatched junction bases numbered 12, after V lost 7 bases and J lost 2 bases. The CDR3 sequence is 16 residues long. Germline V gene sequence: CDR1 MNHEY, CDR2 SMNVEV (reference sequence). Here the CDR3 reads CASIPVGDRDPYEQYF. CDR3 DNA sequence: TGTGCCAGCATCCCTGTTGGGGACAGGGACCCCTACGAGCAGTACTTC.

The chain couples TRBV5-1 to TRBJ2-7, with 9 nucleotides matching TRBD2. Germline CDR1 SGHRS, CDR2 YFSETQ. Trimming took 0 bases from V and 1 from J; bases not matched to a gene: 11. CDR3 length equals 18 residues. The DNA for the CDR3 is TGCGCCAGCAGCTTGGCCAAGCGCCAGCGGGAGGAATCCTACGAGCAGTACTTC. As protein: CASSLAKRQREESYEQYF.

This clone was seen only once. The genes are TRBV7-9 and TRBJ1-5, with 8 bases identical to TRBD1. There are 14 residues in the CDR3. V shed 5 bases, J shed 2 bases, and the junction held 2 bases outside the gene matches. Germline V CDR1 and CDR2: SEHNR, FQNEAQ (reference sequence). CDR3 nucleotides: TGTGCCAGCAGCCCGACAGGGGGCAATCAGCCCCAGCATTTT. It encodes CASSPTGGNQPQHF.

V usage is TRBV2 and J usage is TRBJ2-7; D is unclear. V was shortened by 1 base and J by 11 bases, with 12 bases between the two germline ends. The CDR3 consists of 12 residues. Germline CDR1 and CDR2: SNHLY and FYNNEI. In DNA form, the CDR3 reads TGTGCCAGCAGTGAAGAGAGGTTCGGAGAGTACTTC. Translated, it gives CASSEERFGEYF.

V usage is TRBV5-1 and J usage is TRBJ1-6; 9 bases map to TRBD1. There are 16 residues in the CDR3. CDR1 and CDR2 from the germline V gene are SGHRS and YFSETQ. Trimming took 2 bases from V and 9 from J; bases not matched to a gene: 9. The CDR3: CASSFASGQGSSPLHF. The CDR3 nucleotides are TGCGCCAGCAGCTTCGCCTCGGGACAGGGAAGTTCACCCCTCCACTTT.

The chain couples TRBV7-9 to TRBJ1-4, with TRBD1 identical over 9 bases. V gave up 5 bases and J gave up 10 bases; unmatched junction bases: 11. CDR3 length: 15 amino acids. The germline gives CDR1 SEHNR, CDR2 FQNEAQ (reference sequence). CDR3 in amino acids: CASSERGTGWGKLFF. CDR3 in DNA: TGTGCCAGCAGCGAAAGAGGGACAGGGTGGGGAAAACTGTTTTTT.

The genes are TRBV19 and TRBJ2-4; D might be TRBD2 (7 bases). V was shortened by 5 bases and J by 1 base, with 15 bases between the two germline ends. This CDR3 spans 16 amino acids. Germline V CDR1 and CDR2: LNHDA, SQIVND (reference sequence). The CDR3 coding sequence is TGTGCCAGTAGTGGGGGCGGGAGTGTTGCCAAAAACATTCAGTACTTC. Its protein product is CASSGGGSVAKNIQYF. The variable domain in full, completed from reference TRBV19 and TRBJ2-4, reads DGGITQSPKYLFRKEGQNVTLSCEQNLNHDAMYWYRQDPGQGLRLIYYSQIVNDFQKGDIAEGYSVSREKKESFPLTVTSAQKNPTAFYLCASSGGGSVAKNIQYFGAGTRLSVL.

This clone has just a few counts. This chain joins TRBV19 and TRBJ2-2; TRBD1 matches at 9 bases. Germline CDR1 is LNHDA and CDR2 is SQIVND (reference sequence). This CDR3 spans 16 amino acids. The junction had 8 bases not matched to a gene; V was cut back by 5 bases and J by 4 bases. DNA for the CDR3: TGTGCCAGTAGTTTGAACAGGGGGCCCGCCACCGGGGAGCTGTTTTTT. Amino acids: CASSLNRGPATGELFF.

The chain couples TRBV12-1 to TRBJ1-5. TRBV12-1 is a pseudogene segment. This CDR3 has 21 amino acids. The CDR3 region is CASSLPSPGLEGIYSNQPQHF. In DNA, the CDR3 is TGTGCCAGCAGCTTACCCTCACCGGGCCTTGAGGGAATATATAGCAATCAGCCCCAGCATTTT.

This clone has only a few counts. The V call is TRBV9, the J call TRBJ2-7; no reliable D call. V was trimmed by 3 bases and J by 3 bases, leaving 10 bases between them. CDR3 length equals 13 residues. Germline CDR1 SGDLS, CDR2 YYNGEE. The CDR3 loop is CASSDGSGYEQYF. Here the CDR3 DNA reads TGTGCCAGCAGCGACGGGTCCGGCTACGAGCAGTACTTC. The whole variable domain, remainder taken from reference TRBV9 and TRBJ2-7, is DSGVTQTPKHLITATGQRVTLRCSPRSGDLSVYWYQQSLDQGLQFLIQYYNGEERAKGNILERFSAQQFPDLHSELNLSSLELGDSALYFCASSDGSGYEQYFGPGTRLTVT.

The V call is TRBV28, the J call TRBJ1-1; 10 bases match TRBD1. This CDR3 region has 14 residues. CDR1 is MDHEN, CDR2 SYDVKM, per germline. The V and J ends lost 5 bases and 11 bases, in that order; junction bases with no gene match: 11. Here the CDR3 DNA reads TGTGCCAGCAGTCGGGACAGGGGTTCCCATTTGGCTTTCTTT. This translates into CASSRDRGSHLAFF.

J is TRBJ2-7 and V is TRBV27; no reliable D call. V lost 2 bases to trimming and J lost 3 bases, with 14 bases between them. This CDR3 spans 15 amino acids. From germline, CDR1 is MNHEY and CDR2 SMNVEV (reference sequence). The CDR3 sequence: CASSLLGTMNYEQYF. For the CDR3, the DNA is TGTGCCAGCAGTTTACTAGGAACTATGAACTACGAGCAGTACTTC.

The CDR3 DNA is TGTGCCAGCAGCTTAAGACGGGACAGGGGTTACACTGAAGCTTTCTTT. Residues: CASSLRRDRGYTEAFF. The rearrangement uses TRBV7-8 and TRBJ1-1; 10 bases match TRBD1. Germline CDR1 and CDR2: SGHVS and FQNEAQ. The CDR3 runs 16 residues. V lost 2 bases, J lost 3 bases, and 6 bases stayed unmatched. The full variable domain, rest sourced from reference TRBV7-8 and TRBJ1-1, is GAGVSQSPRYKVAKRGQDVALRCDPISGHVSLFWYQQALGQGPEFLTYFQNEAQLDKSGLPSDRFFAERPEGSVSTLKIQRTQQEDSAVYLCASSLRRDRGYTEAFFGQGTRLTVV.

V is TRBV6-5 and J is TRBJ2-6; possible D gene TRBD1, 6 bases. The CDR3 is 14 residues long. V lost 10 bases and J lost 0, with 10 bases in between. Germline CDR1 MNHEY, CDR2 SVGAGI. CDR3 DNA sequence: TGTGCCACAAGGACAGTCTCTGGGGCCAACGTCCTGACTTTC. Translation: CATRTVSGANVLTF.

The chain carries TRBV11-3 and TRBJ2-1; D remains unclear. Trimming removed 4 bases from V and 2 bases from J, with 9 bases in between. Germline V CDR1 and CDR2: SGHNT, YENEEA. The CDR3 has 14 residues. The CDR3 sequence: CASSSYSAYNEQFF. DNA of the CDR3: TGTGCCAGCAGCTCTTACAGTGCCTACAATGAGCAGTTCTTC.

In its sample, this clone was seen a few times. The J gene is TRBJ2-1, the V gene TRBV6-4, with 8 bases matching TRBD2. The CDR3 sequence is 13 residues long. Germline V gives CDR1 MRHNA, CDR2 SNTAGT. J lost 5 bases, V lost 5 bases, and 2 bases had no gene match. This CDR3 reads CASSYSGNNEQFF. CDR3 sequence (DNA): TGTGCCAGCAGTTATAGCGGGAACAATGAGCAGTTCTTC.

This clone was seen just once. V usage is TRBV5-1 and J usage is TRBJ2-6; D gene unclear. Trimming pared 1 base from V and 0 bases from J, leaving 8 bases between. The length of the CDR3 is 16 residues. Germline V gives CDR1 SGHRS, CDR2 YFSETQ. For the CDR3, the DNA is TGCGCCAGCAGCTTGACAGTCTACTCTGGGGCCAACGTCCTGACTTTC. Translated, it gives CASSLTVYSGANVLTF.

The V call is TRBV27, the J call TRBJ1-1, with 7 nucleotides matching TRBD1. The germline gives CDR1 MNHEY, CDR2 SMNVEV (reference sequence). The J segment lost 0 bases and the V segment lost 6 bases, leaving 10 bases of the junction unmatched. CDR3 length equals 16 residues. The CDR3 is CASSPSKGTVNTEAFF. CDR3 bases: TGTGCCAGCAGCCCCTCGAAGGGGACAGTGAACACTGAAGCTTTCTTT.

The chain has TRBV28 and TRBJ1-1; maybe TRBD1 (5 bases). Trimming shortened V by 5 bases and J by 4 bases, and 11 bases separated the two germline ends. This CDR3 is built from 13 residues. Germline-derived CDR1 and CDR2 are MDHEN and SYDVKM. This CDR3 reads CASSPLTVTEAFF. In DNA form, the CDR3 reads TGTGCCAGCAGTCCCCTGACAGTCACTGAAGCTTTCTTT.

The rearrangement joins TRBV20-1 to TRBJ2-7; 7 bases align to TRBD2. CDR1 is DFQATT, CDR2 SNEGSKA, per germline (reference sequence). The V gene end was trimmed by 3 bases and the J gene end by 9 bases; junction bases not matched to a gene: 11. This CDR3 region has 13 residues. The CDR3 spells CSASGAGVRRQYF. The CDR3 nucleotides are TGCAGTGCTAGTGGGGCGGGGGTACGTAGGCAGTACTTC.